Described below is a single TCR beta chain sequence and its context. As yet, its antigen is unknown. The source of the sample is a study of cytomegalovirus exposure and HLA in healthy donors. Study findings and constraints: Cytomegalovirus-associated status was assigned to about 180 TCR beta chains.

The donors were part of the approximately 130-subject validation cohort, which stood apart from the roughly 680-subject first cohort. This CDR3 is built from 15 residues. Germline assignment: CDR1 SEHNR and CDR2 FQNEAQ (reference sequence). Trimming left V 6 bases short and J 7 bases short, with 16 bases between. Repertoires were generated with immunoSEQ multiplex PCR, while TCRdb's copy carries only in-frame clones and drops some. The sample contains about 110,000 clones, more than 90% of which appear only once. Sequences were obtained from PBMCs. The receptor comes from a woman under 30 in good health and CMV-seronegative. The V call is TRBV7-9, the J call TRBJ1-6; D is perhaps TRBD1 (5 bases). The CDR3 nucleotides read TGTGCCAGCAGACCGACGGGGGATGGGAATTCACCCCTCCACTTT. Its translation is CASRPTGDGNSPLHF.